Reported below is one TCR beta chain. Its target is unknown. The data were obtained in a study of OX40 agonist ivuxolimab in advanced cancers. Study conclusions and caveats: Normalized T-cell clonal expansion was also low in a subset of nonresponders.

The ends were cut back, 7 bases at V and 2 bases at J, with 8 bases in the middle. Germline CDR1 is MDHEN and CDR2 is SYDVKM. The CDR3 loop spans 12 amino acids. TCRdb's table, derived via immunoSEQ multiplex PCR, lists solely in-frame clones and lacks some. Of about 140,000 clones in the sample, 75% to 95% were seen once. This receptor was obtained from an adult with an advanced solid tumor such as melanoma, head and neck, liver or kidney cancer. The V and J genes are TRBV28 and TRBJ1-2; D remains unclear. Sequencing was performed on CD4+ or CD8+ T cells sorted from blood, taken in a trial of the OX40 agonist ivuxolimab. In nucleotides, the CDR3 is TGTGCCAGCATCTCCCCCAACTATGGCTACACCTTC. It translates to CASISPNYGYTF.